These 21 T cell receptor beta chains came from one sample sequenced in a study of blood T cell repertoires in COVID-19. The data were produced by immunoSEQ multiplex PCR, yet TCRdb's version contains in-frame clones alone and is incomplete. The sample lists hundreds of thousands of clones, about nine tenths occurring once. Sequenced material: peripheral blood. Every receptor here comes from a woman in her fifties or sixties who had recovered from COVID-19.

This chain joins TRBV20-1 and TRBJ1-2; D unclear. Germline V gene lookup returns CDR1 DFQATT and CDR2 SNEGSKA (reference sequence). The CDR3 is 11 amino acids. The V end was cut by 1 base, the J end by 6 bases, with 6 bases between. CDR3 sequence reads: CSARGSDGYTF. CDR3 in DNA: TGCAGTGCTAGAGGCTCGGATGGCTACACCTTC.

In regard to this clone: At the DNA level, this CDR3 is encoded by other sequences in the same sample as well. V is TRBV5-1 and J is TRBJ2-7; no clear D. Germline lookup yields CDR1 SGHRS and CDR2 YFSETQ. The V end was cut by 0 bases, the J end by 1 base, with 8 bases between. The CDR3 extends over 14 amino acids. The CDR3 loop reads CASSLGGRSYEQYF. The CDR3 DNA sequence: TGCGCCAGCAGCTTGGGAGGCCGGTCCTACGAGCAGTACTTC.

The chain joins TRBV19 to TRBJ2-2; weak D call: TRBD1 (5 bases). CDR3 length: 14 amino acids. Deletions cut 2 bases from V and 5 bases from J, with 9 bases between. Germline V gives CDR1 LNHDA, CDR2 SQIVND (reference sequence). The CDR3 is CASSISGFTGELFF. CDR3 DNA: TGTGCCAGTAGTATATCAGGGTTTACCGGGGAGCTGTTTTTT.

V gene TRBV18 combines with J gene TRBJ1-5, with 8 nucleotides matching TRBD1. This CDR3 contains 16 residues. Germline V gene sequence: CDR1 KGHSH, CDR2 LQKENI. The V and J ends lost 4 bases and 1 base, in that order; junction bases with no gene match: 6. The CDR3 region is CASSLTGGKSNQPQHF. The CDR3 nucleotides read TGTGCCAGCTCACTCACAGGGGGAAAGAGCAATCAGCCCCAGCATTTT.

The rearrangement joins TRBV10-3 to TRBJ2-7; 8 nucleotides agree with TRBD1. CDR3 size: 13 residues. Germline CDR1 is ENHRY and CDR2 is SYGVKD. J was trimmed by 5 bases and V by 5 bases; bases with no gene match: 5. The CDR3 spells CAISRTGSNEQYF. CDR3 DNA: TGTGCCATCAGTAGGACAGGGTCTAACGAGCAGTACTTC.

This chain joins TRBV30 and TRBJ1-2, with D possibly TRBD1 on 5 matching bases. The germline V gene encodes CDR1 GTSNPN and CDR2 SVGIG (reference sequence). This CDR3 spans 13 amino acids. V dropped 7 bases and J dropped 3 bases, with 15 bases sitting between them. CDR3 sequence (DNA): TGTGCCTCTTCTCAGGGTGAGGACTATGGCTACACCTTC. Protein product: CASSQGEDYGYTF.

The chain couples TRBV5-1 to TRBJ1-1; D call uncertain. V lost 4 bases, J lost 1 base, and 8 bases lay in between. This CDR3 comprises 13 residues. In germline, CDR1 is SGHRS, CDR2 YFSETQ. For the CDR3, the DNA is TGCGCCAGCAGCAGCCTAAGGAACACTGAAGCTTTCTTT. Translation: CASSSLRNTEAFF.

The chain uses TRBV2 and TRBJ1-1, with a weak D call TRBD1 (5 bases). The length of the CDR3 is 14 residues. V lost 0 bases to trimming and J lost 3 bases, with 8 bases between them. CDR1 and CDR2 from the germline V gene are SNHLY and FYNNEI. The CDR3 reads CASSEAPTDTEAFF. CDR3 coding DNA: TGTGCCAGCAGTGAAGCTCCGACAGACACTGAAGCTTTCTTT.

This chain connects TRBV7-2 to TRBJ2-1; D is perhaps TRBD1 (5 bases). V was pared by 1 base and J by 5 bases, with 15 bases between. The CDR3 has 16 residues. Per the germline V gene, CDR1 is SGHTA and CDR2 is FQGNSA. The CDR3 sequence: CASSLVGQGGHNEQFF. CDR3 DNA sequence: TGTGCCAGCAGCTTAGTGGGGCAGGGTGGCCACAATGAGCAGTTCTTC.

The rearrangement links TRBV28 to TRBJ2-7, with 11 bases fitting TRBD1. This CDR3 has 14 residues. Germline V lookup: CDR1 MDHEN, CDR2 SYDVKM. V dropped 6 bases and J dropped 4; count of bases not matched to a gene: 5. The CDR3 bases are TGTGCCAGCAGCCGGACAGGGGGCGCTTACGAGCAGTACTTC. Residues: CASSRTGGAYEQYF.

The V and J genes are TRBV5-4 and TRBJ2-2; D might be TRBD2 (5 bases). This CDR3 has 14 amino acids. Trimming removed 0 bases at V and 3 bases at J, with 6 bases between. CDR1 and CDR2 (germline): SGHNT, YYREEE (reference sequence). CDR3 sequence reads: CASSLERYTGELFF. The CDR3 region has the DNA TGTGCCAGCAGCTTGGAGCGGTACACCGGGGAGCTGTTTTTT.

This chain connects TRBV6-5 to TRBJ2-7, with 7 bases aligning to TRBD2. Trimming at V came to 6 bases and at J to 2 bases, leaving 7 bases not matched to a gene. Germline values: CDR1 MNHEY, CDR2 SVGAGI. The CDR3 is made up of 14 amino acids. DNA for the CDR3: TGTGCCAGCAGGGCCGAGGGAGGGCCCTACGAGCAGTACTTC. It encodes CASRAEGGPYEQYF.

This clone has just a few counts. The V call is TRBV19, the J call TRBJ2-7; 7 nucleotides line up with TRBD2. The germline CDR1 and CDR2 sequences are LNHDA and SQIVND (reference sequence). The CDR3 length is 15 residues. V was clipped by 5 bases and J by 5 bases; unmatched bases: 12. CDR3 sequence (DNA): TGTGCCAGTAGTCCCGGACTAAGCGGGGTCAACGAGCAGTACTTC. It yields the protein CASSPGLSGVNEQYF.

The chain is built from TRBV27 and TRBJ2-3, with unresolved D. V dropped 6 bases and J dropped 3 bases, with 7 bases sitting between them. This CDR3 comprises 12 residues. The germline gives CDR1 MNHEY, CDR2 SMNVEV (reference sequence). The CDR3 DNA sequence: TGTGCCAGCAGAAGAGGAACAGATACGCAGTATTTT. As protein: CASRRGTDTQYF.

The J gene is TRBJ2-7, the V gene TRBV4-2; 7 bases align to TRBD2. Germline values: CDR1 LGHNA, CDR2 YNFKEQ. CDR3 length: 18 residues. V lost 0 bases, J lost 4 bases, and 15 bases stayed unmatched. CDR3 in amino acids: CASSQDANWAGVWYEQYF. CDR3 sequence (DNA): TGTGCCAGCAGCCAAGACGCGAATTGGGCGGGAGTTTGGTACGAGCAGTACTTC.

V and J are TRBV3-1 (or the pseudogene TRBV3-2) and TRBJ1-4; a weak D match, TRBD1 (6 bases). There are 13 residues in the CDR3. Trimming took 2 bases from V and 12 from J, leaving 13 bases between them. Looked up from germline, CDR1 is LGHDT and CDR2 is YNNKEL (reference sequence). The CDR3 reads CASSQSRAGELFF. The CDR3 DNA follows: TGTGCCAGCAGCCAATCGAGGGCAGGGGAACTGTTTTTT.

Of note for this clone: An end of the junction does not agree with germline; a read error may underlie this. This rearrangement joins TRBV4-2 to TRBJ2-2, with 10 bases aligning to TRBD2. Germline V lookup: CDR1 LGHNA, CDR2 YNFKEQ. The CDR3 contains 16 residues. CDR3 loop: CASNQLAGMNTGELFF. CDR3 sequence (DNA): TGTGCCAGCAACCAACTAGCGGGGATGAACACCGGGGAGCTGTTTTTT.

The V and J genes are TRBV11-2 and TRBJ2-7; D is unclear. CDR1 and CDR2 from the germline V gene are SGHAT and FQNNGV. The CDR3 is made up of 13 amino acids. The V and J ends lost 0 bases and 2 bases respectively, with 5 bases between them. The CDR3 region has the DNA TGTGCCAGCAGCTTAGACTATACCTACGAGCAGTACTTC. Translated, it gives CASSLDYTYEQYF. Together with reference TRBV11-2 and TRBJ2-7, the CDR3 gives the full variable domain: EAGVAQSPRYKIIEKRQSVAFWCNPISGHATLYWYQQILGQGPKLLIQFQNNGVVDDSQLPKDRFSAERLKGVDSTLKIQPAKLEDSAVYLCASSLDYTYEQYFGPGTRLTVT.

The CDR3 DNA follows: TGTGCCAGCAGCTTTCTCTATAGTGGACACCAGAACACCGGGGAGCTGTTTTTT. Protein sequence: CASSFLYSGHQNTGELFF. The chain joins TRBV5-6 to TRBJ2-2; D perhaps matches TRBD1 (5 bases). CDR1 is SGHDT and CDR2 is YYEEEE in the germline V gene. This CDR3 is built from 18 residues. The V end lost 2 bases, the J end lost 1 base, and 18 bases lay between the germline ends. The full variable domain, its missing parts supplied by reference TRBV5-6 and TRBJ2-2, is DAGVTQSPTHLIKTRGQQVTLRCSPKSGHDTVSWYQQALGQGPQFIFQYYEEEERQRGNFPDRFSGHQFPNYSSELNVNALLLGDSALYLCASSFLYSGHQNTGELFFGEGSRLTVL.

This chain joins TRBV7-9 and TRBJ1-1, with D possibly being TRBD1 (6 bases). The V and J ends lost 6 bases and 5 bases respectively, with 13 bases between them. The V gene's germline CDR1 is SEHNR and CDR2 FQNEAQ (reference sequence). CDR3 length: 13 residues. CDR3 residues: CASRPNRVTEAFF. The CDR3, as DNA: TGTGCCAGCAGACCAAACAGGGTTACTGAAGCTTTCTTT. Using reference TRBV7-9 and TRBJ1-1 for the parts outside the CDR3, the full variable domain is DTGVSQNPRHKITKRGQNVTFRCDPISEHNRLYWYRQTLGQGPEFLTYFQNEAQLEKSRLLSDRFSAERPKGSFSTLEIQRTEQGDSAMYLCASRPNRVTEAFFGQGTRLTVV.

The V gene is TRBV6-6, the J gene TRBJ2-2, with D possibly TRBD1 on 6 matching bases. The CDR3 sequence is 16 residues long. The V end was cut by 5 bases, the J end by 2 bases, with 15 bases between. CDR1 and CDR2 from the germline V gene are MNHNY and SVGAGI (reference sequence). The CDR3 protein is CASSVTGTFNTGELFF. The CDR3 nucleotides read TGTGCCAGCAGTGTCACCGGGACATTTAACACCGGGGAGCTGTTTTTT.